The clone carrying this T cell receptor beta chain showed up just a few times. Its antigen is unidentified. The CDR3 has 16 residues. The J segment lost 6 bases and the V segment lost 1 base, leaving 8 bases of the junction unmatched. Per germline, CDR1 DFQATT and CDR2 SNEGSKA (reference sequence). Time point: patch test 3, about 24 weeks after DPC sensitization. Indicated treatment: therapeutic diphenylcyclopropenone sensitization with weekly scalp DPC. This entry comes from a study of human T cells and chemical hapten exposure. Study results and caveats: Controls formed significantly fewer large CDR3 similarity clusters than expanded TCRs did.

TCRdb reanalysed the RACE reads using MiXCR and keeps one entry per CDR3 protein. The table has over 65,000 distinct CDR3 sequences, around 10% seen once. This receptor was identified in a woman aged 50 to 65 with alopecia areata. Some clones in this sample may be carry-over from other donors' samples. The sample in question was whole blood, obtained in connection with sensitization to the hapten diphenylcyclopropenone (DPC). This chain links TRBV20-1 with TRBJ1-4, with 10 bases that match TRBD1. The CDR3: CSARVLTGGSDEKLFF. The CDR3 DNA sequence: TGCAGTGCTAGAGTTCTGACAGGGGGCTCCGATGAAAAACTGTTTTTT.